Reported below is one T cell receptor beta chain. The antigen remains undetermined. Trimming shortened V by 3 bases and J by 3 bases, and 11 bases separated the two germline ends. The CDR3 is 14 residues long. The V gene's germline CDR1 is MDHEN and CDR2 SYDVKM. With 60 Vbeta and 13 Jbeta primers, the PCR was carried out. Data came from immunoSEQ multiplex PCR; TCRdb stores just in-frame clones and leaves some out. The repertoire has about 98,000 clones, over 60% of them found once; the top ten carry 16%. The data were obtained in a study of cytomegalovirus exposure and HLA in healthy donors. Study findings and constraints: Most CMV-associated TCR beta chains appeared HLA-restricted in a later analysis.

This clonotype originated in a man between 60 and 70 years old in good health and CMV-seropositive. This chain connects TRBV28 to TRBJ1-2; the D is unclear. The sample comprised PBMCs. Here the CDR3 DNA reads TGTGCCAGCAGTTTGAGTACTTTGGACTATGGCTACACCTTC. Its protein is CASSLSTLDYGYTF.